Below are 27 T cell receptor beta chains sequenced from a single sample in a study of T cell repertoires in cytomegalovirus infection. TCRdb processed the reads anew with MiXCR; each CDR3 protein has one entry. This repertoire shows roughly 230,000 distinct CDR3 sequences, roughly 23% found once; its top ten account for 15% to 20%. Sequencing used CD8+ T cells from PBMCs. These receptors were collected from a human donor in good health (CMV status not recorded). Some clones in this sample may be carry-over from other donors' samples.

The chain joins TRBV5-1 to TRBJ1-4; no firm D call. The CDR3 sequence is 15 residues long. The V gene lost 0 bases and the J gene lost 4 bases, with 10 bases spanning the gap. CDR1 is SGHRS and CDR2 is YFSETQ in the germline V gene. The CDR3 sequence is CASSLGQFLNEKLFF. The CDR3 nucleotides read TGCGCCAGCAGCTTGGGGCAGTTCCTTAATGAAAAACTGTTTTTT.

Details on this clonotype: A single base separates this from a much larger clone, so it may be a read error. This rearrangement joins TRBV7-8 to TRBJ2-5, with D perhaps matching TRBD2 (5 bases). The CDR3 extends over 14 amino acids. V lost 5 bases to trimming and J lost 3 bases, with 13 bases between them. Germline CDR1 and CDR2: SGHVS and FQNEAQ. The CDR3 reads CASSHSPGKETQYF. For the CDR3, the DNA is TGTGCCAGCAGCCATTCCCCCGGGAAAGAGACCCAGTACTTC.

The rearrangement uses TRBV19 and TRBJ1-5; D ambiguous. Trimming left V 7 bases short and J 3 bases short, with 13 bases between. The V gene's germline CDR1 is LNHDA and CDR2 SQIVND (reference sequence). The CDR3 is 14 residues long. CDR3 loop: CASKGVGFNQPQHF. The CDR3, as DNA: TGTGCCAGTAAAGGCGTTGGATTCAATCAGCCCCAGCATTTT.

This clonotype showed up just a few times. The J gene is TRBJ1-1, the V gene TRBV29-1, with no clear D. Germline V CDR1 and CDR2: SQVTM, ANQGSEA. CDR3 length: 14 amino acids. Trimming cost V 5 bases and J 1 base, with 14 bases left between them. The DNA for the CDR3 is TGCAGCGTTCAATCTACAAGTCCGAACACTGAAGCTTTCTTT. It specifies CSVQSTSPNTEAFF.

The rearrangement links TRBV28 to TRBJ2-1; 7 bases align to TRBD1. The CDR3 spans 15 residues. Germline V gene sequence: CDR1 MDHEN, CDR2 SYDVKM. J was trimmed by 4 bases and V by 6 bases; bases with no gene match: 9. For the CDR3, the DNA is TGTGCCAGCAGACCGGGACAGTCCCAATACAATGAGCAGTTCTTC. It encodes CASRPGQSQYNEQFF. Full variable domain (remainder filled in from reference TRBV28 and TRBJ2-1): DVKVTQSSRYLVKRTGEKVFLECVQDMDHENMFWYRQDPGLGLRLIYFSYDVKMKEKGDIPEGYSVSREKKERFSLILESASTNQTSMYLCASRPGQSQYNEQFFGPGTRLTVL.

As DNA, the CDR3 is TGTGCCAGCAGCCAAGGGCTGAACAATGAGCAGTTCTTC. Its translation is CASSQGLNNEQFF. The chain has TRBV14 and TRBJ2-1; D uncertain. Deletions cut 1 base from V and 5 bases from J, with 6 bases between. The CDR3 extends over 13 amino acids. Germline CDR1 SGHDN, CDR2 FVKESK.

This clonotype was seen ten or more times. The V gene is TRBV7-9, the J gene TRBJ2-7; a possible D gene is TRBD2 (6 bases). Trimming left V 5 bases short and J 1 base short, with 15 bases between. From germline, CDR1 is SEHNR and CDR2 FQNEAQ (reference sequence). This CDR3 is built from 15 residues. CDR3 in amino acids: CASSPAGSPSYEQYF. CDR3 sequence (DNA): TGTGCCAGCAGCCCGGCGGGGAGTCCGTCCTACGAGCAGTACTTC.

This clonotype was seen repeatedly, ten times or more. The chain has TRBV7-9 and TRBJ1-2, with D unclear. This CDR3 comprises 12 residues. Germline assignment: CDR1 SEHNR and CDR2 FQNEAQ (reference sequence). The V gene lost 0 bases and the J gene lost 8 bases, with 7 bases spanning the gap. CDR3 amino acids: CASSLAGVGYTF. The CDR3 DNA follows: TGTGCCAGCAGCTTAGCTGGGGTCGGCTACACCTTC.

The genes are TRBV5-1 and TRBJ1-1; tentative D call: TRBD1 (5 bases). The V gene lost 0 bases and the J gene lost 0 bases, with 12 bases spanning the gap. This CDR3 has 16 residues. CDR1 is SGHRS, CDR2 YFSETQ, per germline. The CDR3 coding sequence is TGCGCCAGCAGCTTGGCAGGGAACCTATTGAACACTGAAGCTTTCTTT. Its protein is CASSLAGNLLNTEAFF. Full variable domain (outside the CDR3, taken from reference TRBV5-1 and TRBJ1-1): KAGVTQTPRYLIKTRGQQVTLSCSPISGHRSVSWYQQTPGQGLQFLFEYFSETQRNKGNFPGRFSGRQFSNSRSEMNVSTLELGDSALYLCASSLAGNLLNTEAFFGQGTRLTVV.

This clonotype was seen repeatedly, ten times or more. This chain joins TRBV7-8 and TRBJ1-2; 7 bases are a match to TRBD1. Germline-derived CDR1 and CDR2 are SGHVS and FQNEAQ. The CDR3 totals 15 residues. The trim removed 1 base at V and 5 bases at J, leaving 7 bases unmatched. The CDR3 sequence: CASSLEAQGVYGYTF. CDR3 in DNA: TGTGCCAGCAGCTTAGAAGCCCAGGGGGTTTATGGCTACACCTTC.

This chain uses TRBV20-1 with TRBJ2-5, with D perhaps assigned TRBD1 or TRBD2 (6 bases each). The germline V and J ends were trimmed by 0 bases and 2 bases, with 10 bases remaining between them. This CDR3 has 14 amino acids. Looked up from germline, CDR1 is DFQATT and CDR2 is SNEGSKA (reference sequence). This CDR3 reads CSARDTGTQETQYF. In nucleotides, the CDR3 is TGCAGTGCTAGAGACACAGGGACTCAAGAGACCCAGTACTTC.

This clonotype has more than one count but fewer than ten. In DNA, the CDR3 is TGTGCCAGCAGTTTACCGGGACTTCGAAATGAGCAGTTCTTC. Amino acid sequence: CASSLPGLRNEQFF. The chain recombines TRBV12-3 or TRBV12-4 with TRBJ2-1; a possible D gene is TRBD2 (6 bases). V gave up 2 bases and J gave up 7 bases, with 12 bases separating them. The CDR3 runs 14 residues.

This clonotype appeared many times. The V gene is TRBV5-4, the J gene TRBJ2-7; TRBD1 is a possible D gene (6 bases). The CDR3 extends over 13 amino acids. Germline CDR1 SGHNT, CDR2 YYREEE (reference sequence). V lost 0 bases and J 6 bases, leaving 10 bases between the germline ends. The CDR3 here is CASSLGPGVEQYF. CDR3 coding DNA: TGTGCCAGCAGCTTGGGACCAGGGGTCGAGCAGTACTTC.

V is TRBV12-3 or TRBV12-4 and J is TRBJ2-5, with D possibly matching TRBD2 (5 bases). The V gene lost 7 bases and the J gene lost 5 bases, with 14 bases spanning the gap. The CDR3 extends over 13 amino acids. The CDR3 is CASTLGGLETQYF. CDR3 nucleotide sequence: TGTGCCAGCACCTTAGGCGGGCTGGAGACCCAGTACTTC.

This clonotype showed up many times. The chain uses TRBV6-2 or TRBV6-3 and TRBJ1-1; no reliable D call. CDR1 and CDR2 (germline): MNHEY, SVGEGT. V was pared by 0 bases and J by 6 bases, with 8 bases between. The CDR3 runs 13 residues. The CDR3 is CASSYSAQAEAFF. The CDR3 DNA is TGTGCCAGCAGTTACTCGGCTCAAGCTGAAGCTTTCTTT.

In its sample, this clonotype was seen many times. The chain has TRBV7-8 and TRBJ2-3; D is perhaps TRBD1 or TRBD2 (5 bases each). Germline loops: CDR1 SGHVS, CDR2 FQNEAQ. Trimming cost V 5 bases and J 4 bases, with 19 bases left between them. The CDR3 totals 16 residues. The CDR3 loop reads CASSPWNGAPPDTQYF. The CDR3 coding sequence is TGTGCCAGCAGCCCATGGAACGGGGCCCCCCCAGATACGCAGTATTTT. The whole variable domain, remainder taken from reference TRBV7-8 and TRBJ2-3, is GAGVSQSPRYKVAKRGQDVALRCDPISGHVSLFWYQQALGQGPEFLTYFQNEAQLDKSGLPSDRFFAERPEGSVSTLKIQRTQQEDSAVYLCASSPWNGAPPDTQYFGPGTRLTVL.

This clonotype was seen more than once but under ten times. The chain joins TRBV7-9 to TRBJ2-7; D could derive from TRBD1 or TRBD2 (5 bases each). Germline V gene data show CDR1 as SEHNR and CDR2 as FQNEAQ (reference sequence). The length of the CDR3 is 15 residues. Deletions cut 5 bases from V and 0 bases from J, with 14 bases between. CDR3 sequence: CASSPRDLSSYEQYF. The CDR3 nucleotides read TGTGCCAGCAGCCCCCGGGACCTGAGCTCCTACGAGCAGTACTTC.

This clonotype was counted a few times. V usage is TRBV10-3 and J usage is TRBJ2-2; TRBD2 matches 9 bases. The CDR3 spans 14 residues. The V gene's germline CDR1 is ENHRY and CDR2 SYGVKD. The J segment lost 7 bases and the V segment lost 7 bases, leaving 7 bases of the junction unmatched. The CDR3 loop is CAINEGSGGGELFF. The DNA for the CDR3 is TGTGCCATCAACGAAGGTAGCGGGGGCGGGGAGCTGTTTTTT.

The V and J genes are TRBV5-6 and TRBJ2-7; D is undetermined. The CDR3 spans 14 residues. V was pared by 1 base and J by 5 bases, with 13 bases between. CDR1 and CDR2 from the germline V gene are SGHDT and YYEEEE. Written as DNA, the CDR3 is TGTGCCAGCAGCTTGACGAATTCCCGGGACGAGCAGTACTTC. Encoded protein: CASSLTNSRDEQYF. Full variable domain (outside the CDR3, taken from reference TRBV5-6 and TRBJ2-7): DAGVTQSPTHLIKTRGQQVTLRCSPKSGHDTVSWYQQALGQGPQFIFQYYEEEERQRGNFPDRFSGHQFPNYSSELNVNALLLGDSALYLCASSLTNSRDEQYFGPGTRLTVT.

V is TRBV5-6 and J is TRBJ2-7; D possibly uses TRBD1 or TRBD2 (5 bases each). The CDR3 is 14 residues long. V lost 4 bases and J 7 bases, leaving 18 bases between the germline ends. Germline V gene sequence: CDR1 SGHDT, CDR2 YYEEEE. CDR3 DNA: TGTGCCAGCAGCCTCCCCTGGAGCTGGGGGGAGCAGTACTTC. This gives the protein CASSLPWSWGEQYF.

This chain joins TRBV2 and TRBJ1-1; D is unresolved. Germline V gene data show CDR1 as SNHLY and CDR2 as FYNNEI. Trimming took 7 bases from V and 7 from J, leaving 16 bases between them. This CDR3 has 13 residues. This CDR3 reads CASTPPGRFEAFF. The CDR3 DNA reads TGTGCCAGCACCCCCCCGGGCAGGTTTGAAGCTTTCTTT.

This clonotype appeared many times. The chain has TRBV7-2 and TRBJ1-1, with D maybe TRBD1 (5 bases). Per germline, CDR1 SGHTA and CDR2 FQGNSA. V lost 1 base to trimming and J lost 2 bases, with 11 bases between them. CDR3 length: 15 amino acids. The CDR3 region has the DNA TGTGCCAGCAGCTTAGGGGACCCTAAAAACACTGAAGCTTTCTTT. It translates to CASSLGDPKNTEAFF.

Ten or more counts support this clonotype. The chain employs TRBV6-2 or TRBV6-3 and TRBJ2-5; the D gene is possibly TRBD2 (5 bases). This CDR3 is 15 amino acids long. Germline CDR1 and CDR2: MNHEY and SVGEGT. The V gene lost 0 bases and the J gene lost 5 bases, with 13 bases spanning the gap. The CDR3 here is CASSYSTGLVETQYF. CDR3 in DNA: TGTGCCAGCAGTTACTCAACGGGGTTGGTGGAGACCCAGTACTTC.

The V and J genes are TRBV7-9 and TRBJ2-1; D is undetermined. Germline V gives CDR1 SEHNR, CDR2 FQNEAQ (reference sequence). The CDR3 runs to 12 residues. The V gene lost 3 bases and the J gene lost 8 bases, with 8 bases spanning the gap. CDR3 loop: CASSFTRDEQFF. DNA for the CDR3: TGTGCCAGCAGCTTTACGCGTGATGAGCAGTTCTTC.

This chain uses TRBV6-6 with TRBJ1-4, with D tentatively TRBD1 (5 bases). The germline CDR1 and CDR2 sequences are MNHNY and SVGAGI (reference sequence). Trimming left V 7 bases short and J 14 bases short, with 26 bases between. This CDR3 has 15 amino acids. In DNA form, the CDR3 reads TGTGCCAGCACTCTCCGGGACCGAGTAATGAATAGTCTGTTTTTT. Its translation is CASTLRDRVMNSLFF.

This clonotype was detected a few times. The chain joins TRBV5-5 to TRBJ2-5; 8 nucleotides match TRBD1. The length of the CDR3 is 14 residues. Trimming cost V 2 bases and J 2 bases; bases outside gene matches: 2. Germline V lookup: CDR1 SGHKS, CDR2 YYEKEE (reference sequence). The CDR3 DNA is TGTGCCAGCAGCTTCCGGGACAGGCAAGAGACCCAGTACTTC. Encoded protein: CASSFRDRQETQYF.

This clonotype was observed many times. The chain couples TRBV6-1 to TRBJ1-3; a weak D match, TRBD1 (6 bases). V was trimmed by 5 bases and J by 2 bases, leaving 10 bases between them. Germline V CDR1 and CDR2: MNHNS, SASEGT. The CDR3 extends over 14 amino acids. This CDR3 reads CASSWRGTGNTIYF. In DNA form, the CDR3 reads TGTGCCAGCAGTTGGAGGGGGACTGGAAACACCATATATTTT.